What follows describes a single T cell receptor beta chain. The antigen is unknown. RNA transcripts served as the template for amplifying TCR beta CDR3 regions. The HTBI set primed first-round TCR CDR3 RT-PCR. One entry per CDR3 protein, called by TCRdb with MiXCR from the multiplex PCR reads. Of fewer than 650,000 distinct CDR3 sequences in the sample, around 15% were seen once. Fresh 10 ml peripheral blood yielded PBMCs. This sample is drawn from a study of T cells in Graves' hyperthyroidism and ophthalmopathy. Whole-study findings and limits: Ophthalmopathy and stable hyperthyroidism were told apart by a 13 V-J model.

The CDR3 totals 16 residues. V lost 2 bases, J lost 0 bases, and 11 bases lay in between. Sequencing input: blood. The sequence came from a woman in her 40s with Graves' ophthalmopathy. The rearrangement uses TRBV12-3 or TRBV12-4 and TRBJ2-4; D possibly matches TRBD1 or TRBD2 (5 bases each). The CDR3 is CASSLPRGVAKNIQYF. CDR3 coding DNA: TGTGCCAGCAGTTTACCTAGGGGAGTAGCCAAAAACATTCAGTACTTC.